This entry is about one TCR beta chain. Its antigen is currently unknown. Cells designated naive CD8 were CD45RO-negative and were positively selected for CCR7, with terminally differentiated effector memory CD45RA+ cells excluded. The data were obtained in a study of shared clonotypes between healthy human individuals. Template for every sorted-subset replicate PCR totaled 150 to 250 ng DNA, around 33,000 T cell genomes. Some clones are missing from TCRdb's copy, which holds only in-frame ones; the method was immunoSEQ multiplex PCR. The sample includes around 2,000,000 clones, approximately 94% seen only once; the top ten take more than 1.5%. Findings of the study overall: Shared clonotypes across all four donors exceeded non-shared ones in generation probability.

Trimming took 6 bases from V and 4 from J, leaving 12 bases between them. The CDR3 runs to 13 residues. Germline V CDR1 and CDR2: MDHEN, SYDVKM. Sequencing used naive CD8+ T cells from PBMCs. The sequence derives from a man between 18 and 29 years old in good health. Some clones in this sample may be carry-over from other donors' samples. The chain uses TRBV28 and TRBJ1-2; tentatively, D is TRBD1 (5 bases). The CDR3 region is CASSQDNPYGYTF. CDR3 coding DNA: TGTGCCAGCAGCCAGGACAACCCCTATGGCTACACCTTC.